These 26 T cell receptor beta chains were all obtained from the same sample, sequenced in a study of blood T cell repertoires in COVID-19. TCRdb keeps only in-frame clones here, not all; method: immunoSEQ multiplex PCR. The data hold about 270,000 clones, with approximately 85% observed a single time. The sample taken for sequencing was peripheral blood. The origin of the receptors is a human donor in a cohort sampled during active COVID-19.

V is TRBV2 and J is TRBJ2-5, with 7 bases identical to TRBD2. The CDR3 has 13 amino acids. Germline V gives CDR1 SNHLY, CDR2 FYNNEI. V was clipped by 9 bases and J by 3 bases; unmatched bases: 7. Here the CDR3 reads CASQSGLKETQYF. CDR3 nucleotides: TGTGCCAGTCAATCGGGACTAAAAGAGACCCAGTACTTC. Looking up the rest from reference TRBV2 and TRBJ2-5 gives the full variable domain: EPEVTQTPSHQVTQMGQEVILRCVPISNHLYFYWYRQILGQKVEFLVSFYNNEISEKSEIFDDQFSVERPDGSNFTLKIRSTKLEDSAMYFCASQSGLKETQYFGPGTRLLVL.

This clone has only one observation. The genes are TRBV7-2 and TRBJ2-7; possibly TRBD1 for D (6 bases). Trimming left V 5 bases short and J 6 bases short, with 23 bases between. The CDR3 has 16 residues. Germline-derived CDR1 and CDR2 are SGHTA and FQGNSA. The CDR3 here is CASSLGRLVRGSEQYF. CDR3 in DNA: TGTGCCAGCAGCCTGGGTCGACTGGTTAGGGGGTCCGAGCAGTACTTC.

The J gene is TRBJ2-1, the V gene TRBV11-2, with TRBD2 matching over 10 bases. V lost 5 bases to trimming and J lost 7 bases; unmatched junction nucleotides: 8. CDR1 is SGHAT and CDR2 is FQNNGV in the germline V gene. There are 15 residues in the CDR3. CDR3 sequence reads: CASSPALAGANEQFF. The CDR3 DNA sequence: TGTGCCAGCAGCCCCGCGCTAGCGGGGGCGAATGAGCAGTTCTTC.

J is TRBJ1-1 and V is TRBV11-2; D remains unclear. This CDR3 comprises 13 residues. Germline V gene data show CDR1 as SGHAT and CDR2 as FQNNGV. V was shortened by 4 bases and J by 4 bases, with 10 bases between the two germline ends. Written as DNA, the CDR3 is TGTGCCAGCAGCTCCCGGGGAGGCACTGAAGCTTTCTTT. Translation: CASSSRGGTEAFF.

The V call is TRBV27, the J call TRBJ2-7; 7 bases match TRBD2. The V and J ends lost 10 bases and 4 bases, in that order; junction bases with no gene match: 10. The CDR3 totals 13 residues. Germline V gives CDR1 MNHEY, CDR2 SMNVEV (reference sequence). CDR3 amino acids: CANRTWEGYEQYF. CDR3 in DNA: TGTGCCAATCGGACGTGGGAGGGTTACGAGCAGTACTTC.

In nucleotides, the CDR3 is TGTGCCAGCAGCTTAAATTTCGGTTACGAGCAGTACTTC. Its protein is CASSLNFGYEQYF. This chain joins TRBV7-3 and TRBJ2-7; D is unresolved. The V end lost 1 base, the J end lost 4 bases, and 8 bases lay between the germline ends. Germline CDR1 SGHTA, CDR2 FQGTGA. This CDR3 is built from 13 residues.

The chain carries TRBV18 and TRBJ1-5, with unresolved D. V lost 3 bases and J lost 5, with 11 bases in between. CDR3 size: 14 residues. Germline CDR1 reads KGHSH; CDR2 reads LQKENI. CDR3 region: CASSPAGGYQPQHF. The CDR3, as DNA: TGTGCCAGCTCACCGGCGGGTGGTTATCAGCCCCAGCATTTT.

The J gene is TRBJ2-7, the V gene TRBV7-2; perhaps TRBD2 as D (5 bases). V was pared by 1 base and J by 5 bases, with 12 bases between. CDR1 is SGHTA and CDR2 is FQGNSA in the germline V gene. There are 14 residues in the CDR3. CDR3 bases: TGTGCCAGCAGCTTAGACCCCGCTAGCAACGAGCAGTACTTC. Amino acid sequence: CASSLDPASNEQYF.

This rearrangement joins TRBV4-1 to TRBJ2-5; tentatively, D is TRBD1 (5 bases). The V and J ends lost 0 bases and 7 bases respectively, with 21 bases between them. The germline CDR1 and CDR2 sequences are MGHRA and YSYEKL. The CDR3 consists of 17 residues. The CDR3 nucleotides read TGCGCCAGCAGCCAAGATCTGGGGCAGGGCGCATCCGGGACCCAGTACTTC. Translation: CASSQDLGQGASGTQYF.

This clone was picked up one time. This chain uses TRBV7-2 with TRBJ2-2; D ambiguous. CDR1 SGHTA and CDR2 FQGNSA come from the germline V gene. The V end was cut by 4 bases, the J end by 0 bases, with 3 bases between. CDR3 length: 13 amino acids. CDR3 nucleotide sequence: TGTGCCAGCAGCTCTCCGAACACCGGGGAGCTGTTTTTT. The encoded protein is CASSSPNTGELFF.

The chain carries TRBV2 and TRBJ2-1, with 14 bases that match TRBD2. Germline trimming cut 6 bases from V and 8 bases from J; bases unmatched to any gene: 9. CDR3 length: 16 amino acids. CDR1 SNHLY and CDR2 FYNNEI come from the germline V gene. CDR3 amino acids: CASSSSGLAGVDEQFF. As DNA, the CDR3 is TGTGCCAGCAGCTCCTCGGGACTAGCGGGGGTCGATGAGCAGTTCTTC.

The V call is TRBV7-2, the J call TRBJ1-1; unclear D gene. Germline V gives CDR1 SGHTA, CDR2 FQGNSA. The CDR3 has 16 residues. The V gene lost 2 bases and the J gene lost 1 base, with 14 bases spanning the gap. In nucleotides, the CDR3 is TGTGCCAGCAGCTTACGTCGCGGGGTGGGGAACACTGAAGCTTTCTTT. Its translation is CASSLRRGVGNTEAFF.

The chain employs TRBV9 and TRBJ1-1; TRBD1 matches at 9 bases. Germline assignment: CDR1 SGDLS and CDR2 YYNGEE. V trimming: 3 bases; J trimming: 3 bases; junction bases outside the gene matches: 3. The CDR3 covers 14 residues. The CDR3 reads CASSATGGDTEAFF. The CDR3 coding sequence is TGTGCCAGCAGCGCAACAGGGGGCGACACTGAAGCTTTCTTT.

This clone was detected a few times. This chain's CDR3 is CASSPRGIYEQYF. The CDR3 DNA follows: TGTGCCAGCAGCCCCAGGGGGATTTACGAGCAGTACTTC. The V and J genes are TRBV28 and TRBJ2-7; TRBD1 agrees at 7 bases. CDR3 size: 13 residues. V shed 6 bases and J 4 bases; nucleotides not matched to a gene: 6. Germline V gene lookup returns CDR1 MDHEN and CDR2 SYDVKM.

The J gene is TRBJ2-5, the V gene TRBV29-1, with 8 bases aligning to TRBD2. Germline CDR1 reads SQVTM; CDR2 reads ANQGSEA. This CDR3 has 15 amino acids. V was pared by 2 bases and J by 3 bases, with 8 bases of the junction left unmatched. CDR3 DNA sequence: TGCAGCGTTGAAAAAAAAGGACTAGCTAAAGAGACCCAGTACTTC. This translates into CSVEKKGLAKETQYF.

This chain joins TRBV7-3 and TRBJ2-3; D possibly corresponds to TRBD2 (5 bases). Germline CDR1 is SGHTA and CDR2 is FQGTGA. This CDR3 spans 14 amino acids. Trimming cost V 2 bases and J 2 bases, with 8 bases left between them. The CDR3 coding sequence is TGTGCCAGCAGCTTATCCGGGATCACAGATACGCAGTATTTT. Its protein is CASSLSGITDTQYF.

The chain combines TRBV3-1 (or the pseudogene TRBV3-2) with TRBJ2-1; 12 positions agree with TRBD2. V lost 3 bases and J lost 3; bases outside the gene matches: 6. Germline assignment: CDR1 LGHDT and CDR2 YNNKEL (reference sequence). This CDR3 is 17 amino acids long. The CDR3 loop is CASSQTSGRAIYNEQFF. CDR3 bases: TGTGCCAGCAGCCAGACTAGCGGGAGAGCAATCTACAATGAGCAGTTCTTC.

J is TRBJ2-1 and V is TRBV13; TRBD2 matches at 9 bases. J lost 10 bases, V lost 4 bases, and 8 bases had no gene match. Germline V lookup: CDR1 PRHDT, CDR2 FYEKMQ (reference sequence). This CDR3 comprises 14 residues. The DNA for the CDR3 is TGTGCCAGCAGCTGGTCCGGGACTAGCCGCGAGCAGTTCTTC. It specifies CASSWSGTSREQFF.

The chain employs TRBV4-3 and TRBJ2-7; D gene uncertain. This CDR3 spans 13 amino acids. V dropped 4 bases and J dropped 3 bases, with 10 bases sitting between them. Germline V gene sequence: CDR1 LGHNA, CDR2 YSLEER. CDR3 nucleotides: TGCGCCAGCAGCCGGCAGATTGGCTACGAGCAGTACTTC. It encodes CASSRQIGYEQYF.

Here the CDR3 DNA reads TGTGCCTGGAGTGTCCTAGGGACACGCTCCTACGAGCAGTACTTC. Encoded protein: CAWSVLGTRSYEQYF. The chain links TRBV30 to TRBJ2-7, with D possibly TRBD1 on 6 matching bases. Trimming removed 0 bases at V and 0 bases at J, with 12 bases between. Germline lookup yields CDR1 GTSNPN and CDR2 SVGIG (reference sequence). CDR3 length equals 15 residues.

The V gene is TRBV20-1, the J gene TRBJ2-5; a weak D match, TRBD2 (6 bases). Germline V lookup: CDR1 DFQATT, CDR2 SNEGSKA (reference sequence). The CDR3 is 11 residues long. CDR3: CSGGVIETQYF. The CDR3 coding sequence is TGCAGCGGAGGGGTGATCGAGACCCAGTACTTC.

This clone was detected a few times. The chain joins TRBV7-9 to TRBJ1-2, with D possibly matching TRBD1 (5 bases). V was trimmed by 5 bases and J by 3 bases, leaving 13 bases between them. CDR1 is SEHNR, CDR2 FQNEAQ, per germline (reference sequence). This CDR3 region has 14 residues. CDR3: CASSLPGGDYGYTF. The CDR3 region has the DNA TGTGCCAGCAGCCTCCCCGGGGGGGACTATGGCTACACCTTC. Full variable domain (missing parts from reference TRBV7-9 and TRBJ1-2): DTGVSQNPRHKITKRGQNVTFRCDPISEHNRLYWYRQTLGQGPEFLTYFQNEAQLEKSRLLSDRFSAERPKGSFSTLEIQRTEQGDSAMYLCASSLPGGDYGYTFGSGTRLTVV.

The chain couples TRBV20-1 to TRBJ1-1; maybe TRBD1 (6 bases). Germline V gene sequence: CDR1 DFQATT, CDR2 SNEGSKA (reference sequence). CDR3 length: 11 residues. The ends were cut back, 3 bases at V and 10 bases at J, with 12 bases in the middle. CDR3 in amino acids: CSARGRGSAFF. The CDR3 bases are TGCAGTGCTAGGGGCAGGGGATCAGCTTTCTTT.

The chain is built from TRBV19 and TRBJ2-3; possible D gene TRBD2, 7 bases. Germline loops: CDR1 LNHDA, CDR2 SQIVND (reference sequence). The CDR3 has 13 residues. Trimming left V 11 bases short and J 2 bases short, with 14 bases between. The CDR3 DNA is TGTGCCGGGGGGGGCTCAGCCACAGATACGCAGTATTTT. Translation: CAGGGSATDTQYF.

The CDR3 DNA is TGTGCCAGCGAAATACAGCTTATGAACACTGAAGCTTTCTTT. Protein product: CASEIQLMNTEAFF. This chain connects TRBV2 to TRBJ1-1, with no clear D. V was shortened by 8 bases and J by 0 bases, with 13 bases between the two germline ends. The germline gives CDR1 SNHLY, CDR2 FYNNEI. The CDR3 covers 14 residues.

This sequence joins TRBV29-1 and TRBJ2-2; 11 nucleotides agree with TRBD2. CDR1 and CDR2 (germline): SQVTM, ANQGSEA. After removal of 4 bases from V and 6 bases from J, the junction contained 4 bases not matched to a gene. CDR3 length equals 14 residues. The CDR3 DNA sequence: TGCAGCGTTGTAGCGGGAGGGGGTCCCGGGGAGCTGTTTTTT. This gives the protein CSVVAGGGPGELFF.